Presented here are 32 T cell receptor beta chains from one specimen sequenced in a study of blood T cell repertoires in COVID-19. The method was immunoSEQ multiplex PCR; TCRdb's version includes in-frame clones alone and lacks a portion of them. The repertoire holds approximately 70,000 clones, with around 80% as singletons. Sequences were obtained from peripheral blood. The receptors come from a man between 65 and 85 years old who had recovered from COVID-19.

The chain couples TRBV6-5 to TRBJ1-2; 9 nucleotides align to TRBD1. J gave up 8 bases and V 5 bases, and 12 bases lay outside the gene matches. CDR3 length: 15 amino acids. Germline V gene lookup returns CDR1 MNHEY and CDR2 SVGAGI. DNA of the CDR3: TGTGCCAGCAGTACCCGGGACAGGGAGTCTGGAGGCTACACCTTC. It encodes CASSTRDRESGGYTF.

V usage is TRBV30 and J usage is TRBJ1-5; D ambiguous. This CDR3 region has 13 residues. V lost 2 bases to trimming and J lost 4 bases, with 9 bases between them. CDR1 is GTSNPN, CDR2 SVGIG, per germline (reference sequence). CDR3 region: CAWSRRDNQPQHF. CDR3 in DNA: TGTGCCTGGAGTAGAAGAGATAATCAGCCCCAGCATTTT. The whole variable domain, filled in from reference TRBV30 and TRBJ1-5, reads SQTIHQWPATLVQPVGSPLSLECTVEGTSNPNLYWYRQAAGRGLQLLFYSVGIGQISSEVPQNLSASRPQDRQFILSSKKLLLSDSGFYLCAWSRRDNQPQHFGDGTRLSIL.

CDR3 region: CASSPGESNTEAFF. CDR3 nucleotides: TGTGCCAGCTCACCCGGAGAGTCGAACACTGAAGCTTTCTTT. The J gene is TRBJ1-1, the V gene TRBV18; D unclear. The length of the CDR3 is 14 residues. Germline values: CDR1 KGHSH, CDR2 LQKENI. V dropped 3 bases and J dropped 1 base, with 9 bases sitting between them.

This clone was counted ten times or more. This chain links TRBV7-9 with TRBJ2-2, with TRBD2 matching over 7 bases. The germline V gene has CDR1 SEHNR and CDR2 FQNEAQ (reference sequence). V lost 3 bases, J lost 0 bases, and 4 bases stayed unmatched. The CDR3 has 16 residues. The CDR3 DNA follows: TGTGCCAGCAGCTTTCGAAGCGGGGCGAACACCGGGGAGCTGTTTTTT. Translated, it gives CASSFRSGANTGELFF.

The CDR3 region has the DNA TGTGCATGCCGGGGGAACCACTTCACTGAAGCTTTCTTT. Translation gives CACRGNHFTEAFF. The rearrangement uses TRBV30 and TRBJ1-1; D perhaps matches TRBD1 (5 bases). The CDR3 has 13 amino acids. CDR1 and CDR2 from the germline V gene are GTSNPN and SVGIG (reference sequence).

The rearrangement links TRBV7-2 to TRBJ2-7, with 7 bases matching TRBD1. Germline loops: CDR1 SGHTA, CDR2 FQGNSA. Trimming cost V 5 bases and J 0 bases; bases outside gene matches: 7. CDR3 size: 15 residues. The CDR3 sequence is CASSRDSDYSYEQYF. CDR3 bases: TGTGCCAGCAGCCGGGACAGCGATTACTCCTACGAGCAGTACTTC.

The sample holds a few counts of this clone. The V call is TRBV6-2 or TRBV6-3, the J call TRBJ1-2, with D uncertain. The ends were cut back, 0 bases at V and 0 bases at J, with 14 bases in the middle. Germline V gene sequence: CDR1 MNHEY, CDR2 SVGEGT. The CDR3 loop spans 17 amino acids. The CDR3 loop reads CASSYSLSRRTNYGYTF. CDR3 sequence (DNA): TGTGCCAGCAGTTACTCGCTTTCCAGGAGGACTAACTATGGCTACACCTTC.

The chain carries TRBV4-2 and TRBJ2-3; a possible D gene is TRBD2 (5 bases). The CDR3 has 17 residues. Germline assignment: CDR1 LGHNA and CDR2 YNFKEQ. Trimming cost V 2 bases and J 3 bases, with 18 bases left between them. The CDR3 DNA sequence: TGTGCCAGCAGCCAAAGCCCCTCAGCGGTAAGGACAGATACGCAGTATTTT. Translation gives CASSQSPSAVRTDTQYF.

The chain employs TRBV10-2 and TRBJ2-1, with D possibly matching TRBD1 (6 bases). The CDR3 contains 15 residues. V was shortened by 7 bases and J by 4 bases, with 17 bases between the two germline ends. From germline, CDR1 is WSHSY and CDR2 SAAADI. The CDR3 here is CASKSQGKTYNEQFF. Written as DNA, the CDR3 is TGCGCCAGCAAATCACAGGGTAAAACATACAATGAGCAGTTCTTC.

V is TRBV12-3 or TRBV12-4 and J is TRBJ1-2; 7 bases are a match to TRBD1. This CDR3 comprises 13 residues. The V and J ends lost 8 bases and 0 bases, in that order; junction bases with no gene match: 3. The CDR3 is CASGGQPNYGYTF. DNA for the CDR3: TGTGCCAGCGGGGGACAGCCTAACTATGGCTACACCTTC.

A word on this clone: The junction departs from the called germline gene at one end, perhaps through a read error. The chain has TRBV28 and TRBJ1-2; possible D gene TRBD1, 5 bases. The CDR3 extends over 13 amino acids. CDR1 MDHEN and CDR2 SYDVKM come from the germline V gene. The CDR3 is CANSGRDSYGYTF. In nucleotides, the CDR3 is TGTGCCAACAGTGGTCGGGACTCCTATGGCTACACCTTC.

This rearrangement joins TRBV5-1 to TRBJ2-3, with TRBD2 matching over 16 bases. V shed 4 bases, J shed 6 bases, and the junction held 14 bases outside the gene matches. The germline V gene encodes CDR1 SGHRS and CDR2 YFSETQ. The CDR3 consists of 19 residues. The CDR3 DNA sequence: TGCGCCAGCAGCAGCGGGACTAGCGGGGGGGCTTTATCGCCGGATACGCAGTATTTT. Amino acid sequence: CASSSGTSGGALSPDTQYF.

The sample holds a few counts of this clone. The rearrangement uses TRBV7-9 and TRBJ2-5; D might be TRBD1 (6 bases). The length of the CDR3 is 15 residues. V was shortened by 2 bases and J by 4 bases, with 14 bases between the two germline ends. Per the germline V gene, CDR1 is SEHNR and CDR2 is FQNEAQ (reference sequence). In DNA form, the CDR3 reads TGTGCCAGCAGCTTACGGACAGTAAAGGTAGAGACCCAGTACTTC. This codes for CASSLRTVKVETQYF.

This clone has a count of ten or more. This sequence joins TRBV27 and TRBJ1-5; D gene ambiguous. The V gene lost 0 bases and the J gene lost 6 bases, with 6 bases spanning the gap. CDR1 is MNHEY, CDR2 SMNVEV, per germline (reference sequence). The CDR3 sequence is 13 residues long. The CDR3 DNA reads TGTGCCAGCAGTTTATCTGGAGGTCAGCCCCAGCATTTT. It translates to CASSLSGGQPQHF.

This clone was seen only a few times. This rearrangement joins TRBV5-5 to TRBJ1-1; 9 bases agree with TRBD1. J was trimmed by 0 bases and V by 2 bases; bases with no gene match: 5. This CDR3 contains 16 residues. CDR1 SGHKS and CDR2 YYEKEE come from the germline V gene (reference sequence). CDR3 sequence reads: CASSLSGQGLNTEAFF. The CDR3 DNA follows: TGTGCCAGCAGCTTAAGTGGACAGGGGCTGAACACTGAAGCTTTCTTT.

This chain joins TRBV7-9 and TRBJ2-1; TRBD1 matches at 9 bases. The CDR3 contains 16 residues. J was trimmed by 8 bases and V by 5 bases; bases with no gene match: 13. The germline V gene encodes CDR1 SEHNR and CDR2 FQNEAQ (reference sequence). In nucleotides, the CDR3 is TGTGCCAGCAGCAGGGACAGGGATACGGGTTTCGATGAGCAGTTCTTC. Encoded protein: CASSRDRDTGFDEQFF.

The V call is TRBV19, the J call TRBJ2-2; D call uncertain. The CDR3 loop spans 14 amino acids. V lost 0 bases to trimming and J lost 5 bases, with 7 bases between them. The germline V gene has CDR1 LNHDA and CDR2 SQIVND (reference sequence). The CDR3 DNA reads TGTGCCAGTAGTATAGACCGAGAGACCGGGGAGCTGTTTTTT. Protein product: CASSIDRETGELFF.

The J gene is TRBJ2-3, the V gene TRBV27, with a tentative D call TRBD2 (6 bases). Germline V gene data show CDR1 as MNHEY and CDR2 as SMNVEV (reference sequence). The V end was cut by 6 bases, the J end by 0 bases, with 13 bases between. This CDR3 has 15 residues. CDR3: CASSRSGTSTDTQYF. The CDR3, as DNA: TGTGCCAGCAGCCGTAGCGGAACTAGCACAGATACGCAGTATTTT.

The CDR3 DNA sequence: TGCAGCGTTGGCGGTTCCGAGACCCAGTACTTC. Its translation is CSVGGSETQYF. This rearrangement joins TRBV29-1 to TRBJ2-5; D uncertain. Germline V gene data show CDR1 as SQVTM and CDR2 as ANQGSEA. Trimming shortened V by 4 bases and J by 5 bases, and 8 bases separated the two germline ends. The CDR3 has 11 residues.

The chain is built from TRBV6-5 and TRBJ1-4; D possibly corresponds to TRBD1 (6 bases). V was pared by 3 bases and J by 7 bases, with 15 bases between. The CDR3 is 15 residues long. Germline values: CDR1 MNHEY, CDR2 SVGAGI. The CDR3 here is CASSYTGQPLEKLFF. In DNA form, the CDR3 reads TGTGCCAGCAGTTATACAGGGCAGCCCCTTGAAAAACTGTTTTTT.

V usage is TRBV10-3 and J usage is TRBJ1-6; 10 bases map to TRBD1. This CDR3 contains 14 residues. From germline, CDR1 is ENHRY and CDR2 SYGVKD. With V trimmed by 6 bases and J by 9 bases, 5 bases remained unmatched. DNA for the CDR3: TGTGCCATCAGAGACGGACAGGGGGGTTCACCCCTCCACTTT. Residues: CAIRDGQGGSPLHF.

The chain is built from TRBV28 and TRBJ1-5, with unresolved D. V dropped 6 bases and J dropped 4 bases, with 10 bases sitting between them. Germline V CDR1 and CDR2: MDHEN, SYDVKM. The CDR3 has 13 residues. DNA of the CDR3: TGTGCCAGCAGATACGTCAGTAATCAGCCCCAGCATTTT. It yields the protein CASRYVSNQPQHF.

CDR3 sequence: CASSPTSGYNEQFF. The CDR3 DNA reads TGTGCCAGCAGCCCGACTAGCGGTTACAATGAGCAGTTCTTC. The rearrangement uses TRBV5-4 and TRBJ2-1; 9 nucleotides match TRBD2. J was trimmed by 4 bases and V by 4 bases; bases with no gene match: 3. The CDR3 totals 14 residues. Germline V gives CDR1 SGHNT, CDR2 YYREEE (reference sequence).

The J gene is TRBJ2-5, the V gene TRBV24-1; no clear D gene. The CDR3 has 13 amino acids. With 0 bases removed from V and 5 bases from J, the gap between germline ends came to 6 bases. CDR1 and CDR2 (germline): KGHDR, SFDVKD. CDR3 sequence reads: CATSDLASETQYF. The CDR3 DNA reads TGTGCCACCAGTGATTTGGCGAGCGAGACCCAGTACTTC.

This chain links TRBV14 with TRBJ1-1, with 7 positions matching TRBD1. Germline loops: CDR1 SGHDN, CDR2 FVKESK. This CDR3 is 13 amino acids long. Trimming cost V 8 bases and J 1 base; bases outside gene matches: 4. The CDR3 protein is CASLRGANTEAFF. The DNA of the CDR3 is TGTGCCAGCCTCAGGGGGGCGAACACTGAAGCTTTCTTT.

This chain joins TRBV27 and TRBJ2-7; 9 bases agree with TRBD1. The germline CDR1 and CDR2 sequences are MNHEY and SMNVEV (reference sequence). The CDR3 contains 15 residues. The trim removed 6 bases at V and 2 bases at J, leaving 8 bases unmatched. The CDR3 sequence: CASSPPTGGPYEQYF. The CDR3 nucleotides read TGTGCCAGCAGCCCCCCGACAGGGGGTCCCTACGAGCAGTACTTC.

This clone was found a few times. The CDR3 DNA is TGTGCCAGCAGCTTCCAGGGGGTCCCCAGGAAAGAGACCCAGTACTTC. Residues: CASSFQGVPRKETQYF. The chain has TRBV7-9 and TRBJ2-5; 7 nucleotides line up with TRBD1. V gave up 3 bases and J gave up 3 bases; unmatched junction bases: 10. Per germline, CDR1 SEHNR and CDR2 FQNEAQ (reference sequence). This CDR3 has 16 amino acids.

The chain combines TRBV5-5 with TRBJ2-7; D is undetermined. Per germline, CDR1 SGHKS and CDR2 YYEKEE (reference sequence). Trimming left V 0 bases short and J 5 bases short, with 9 bases between. CDR3 length equals 13 residues. CDR3 sequence: CASSLAGGHEQYF. CDR3 DNA: TGTGCCAGCAGCTTGGCTGGTGGCCACGAGCAGTACTTC.

V is TRBV21-1 and J is TRBJ1-5; the table's TRBD1 call for D was not verified on the DNA. TRBV21-1 is labeled a pseudogene. The CDR3 loop spans 19 amino acids. The CDR3 nucleotides are TGTGCCAGCAGCCGACACGAAAGGACAGGGGAGGTGAACAATCAGCCCCAGCATTTT. Its protein product is CASSRHERTGEVNNQPQHF.

The chain recombines TRBV7-2 with TRBJ1-4, with TRBD1 matching 8 bases. The CDR3 has 16 amino acids. After removal of 2 bases from V and 0 bases from J, the junction contained 2 bases not matched to a gene. The germline V gene encodes CDR1 SGHTA and CDR2 FQGNSA. In DNA form, the CDR3 reads TGTGCCAGCAGCTTAAACAGGGGGGCAACTAATGAAAAACTGTTTTTT. It translates to CASSLNRGATNEKLFF.

The chain joins TRBV5-6 to TRBJ1-3; D gene uncertain. The length of the CDR3 is 16 residues. The V end was cut by 0 bases, the J end by 0 bases, with 10 bases between. Germline V gene lookup returns CDR1 SGHDT and CDR2 YYEEEE. CDR3 loop: CASSLAPLSSGNTIYF. DNA of the CDR3: TGTGCCAGCAGCTTGGCCCCCTTGAGCTCTGGAAACACCATATATTTT.

This clone appeared once. The chain links TRBV5-1 to TRBJ2-7; 7 nucleotides line up with TRBD1. Germline CDR1 is SGHRS and CDR2 is YFSETQ. The CDR3 consists of 15 residues. V was pared by 0 bases and J by 2 bases, with 5 bases of the junction left unmatched. The CDR3 spells CASSLGSGTAYEQYF. CDR3 DNA sequence: TGCGCCAGCAGCTTGGGGTCAGGGACAGCCTACGAGCAGTACTTC.